A single sample is the source of the 14 T cell receptor beta chains below, sequenced in a study of T cell changes during pregnancy in multiple sclerosis. Profiled with immunoSEQ multiplex PCR; TCRdb holds only in-frame clones, not every one. The sample includes roughly 38,000 clones, around 92% of them seen just once. The sample in question was CD8+ T cells from peripheral blood mononuclear cells, obtained before pregnancy. These receptors originate from a female donor with multiple sclerosis, enrolled in a pregnancy study.

The chain recombines TRBV5-1 with TRBJ1-3; maybe TRBD1 (6 bases). Trimming removed 3 bases at V and 4 bases at J, with 14 bases between. The CDR3 loop spans 15 amino acids. Germline loops: CDR1 SGHRS, CDR2 YFSETQ. CDR3 loop: CASSSLPGVGNTIYF. Written as DNA, the CDR3 is TGCGCCAGCAGCTCCCTTCCAGGGGTCGGAAACACCATATATTTT.

The CDR3 reads CASSLGLGLFYGYTF. Here the CDR3 DNA reads TGTGCCAGCAGCTTAGGCCTCGGACTGTTCTATGGCTACACCTTC. This chain connects TRBV13 to TRBJ1-2; D unclear. The CDR3 extends over 15 amino acids. Germline CDR1 is PRHDT and CDR2 is FYEKMQ (reference sequence). The ends were cut back, 0 bases at V and 4 bases at J, with 12 bases in the middle.

The rearrangement links TRBV7-9 to TRBJ2-1, with TRBD2 as a possible D gene (6 bases). The CDR3 loop spans 16 amino acids. V gave up 1 base and J gave up 3 bases, with 13 bases separating them. Germline assignment: CDR1 SEHNR and CDR2 FQNEAQ (reference sequence). The DNA of the CDR3 is TGTGCCAGCAGCTTAGTTGATAGCGGTTTCTACAATGAGCAGTTCTTC. It encodes CASSLVDSGFYNEQFF.

The chain uses TRBV5-1 and TRBJ2-1, with D maybe TRBD1 (5 bases). The length of the CDR3 is 12 residues. Germline V lookup: CDR1 SGHRS, CDR2 YFSETQ. The V end lost 10 bases, the J end lost 3 bases, and 11 bases lay between the germline ends. CDR3 residues: CASSGNYNEQFF. The CDR3 DNA reads as TGCGCCTCGTCAGGGAACTACAATGAGCAGTTCTTC.

The rearrangement uses TRBV6-6 and TRBJ1-2; 9 bases line up with TRBD1. Germline-derived CDR1 and CDR2 are MNHNY and SVGAGI (reference sequence). The CDR3 spans 14 residues. J lost 6 bases, V lost 7 bases, and 9 bases had no gene match. CDR3 protein: CASTYITGGDGYTF. The DNA for the CDR3 is TGTGCCAGCACCTACATAACAGGGGGCGATGGCTACACCTTC.

The gene calls are TRBV7-9 and TRBJ1-2, with D possibly being TRBD1 (5 bases). V shed 1 base and J shed 7 bases, with 10 bases lying between them. The germline V gene has CDR1 SEHNR and CDR2 FQNEAQ (reference sequence). This CDR3 has 13 residues. The CDR3, as DNA: TGTGCCAGCAGCTTAGAGTCCAGGGCTGGCTACACCTTC. Translation gives CASSLESRAGYTF.

The chain links TRBV5-1 to TRBJ2-7; 8 bases are a match to TRBD1. This CDR3 region has 13 residues. V dropped 2 bases and J dropped 6; count of bases not matched to a gene: 4. Per the germline V gene, CDR1 is SGHRS and CDR2 is YFSETQ. CDR3 in amino acids: CASSFTGGGEQYF. The CDR3 DNA reads as TGCGCCAGCAGCTTTACAGGGGGAGGCGAGCAGTACTTC.

The chain couples TRBV9 to TRBJ2-1, with a weak D call TRBD2 (5 bases). CDR3 length equals 16 residues. Trimming took 4 bases from V and 1 from J, leaving 15 bases between them. Germline V gives CDR1 SGDLS, CDR2 YYNGEE. The CDR3 loop reads CASSPRGSGSYNEQFF. CDR3 coding DNA: TGTGCCAGCAGCCCAAGAGGATCGGGATCCTACAATGAGCAGTTCTTC.

The chain has TRBV7-2 and TRBJ2-7; D might be TRBD2 (7 bases). The CDR3 contains 17 residues. Germline V lookup: CDR1 SGHTA, CDR2 FQGNSA. V dropped 2 bases and J dropped 1 base, with 18 bases sitting between them. The CDR3 DNA follows: TGTGCCAGCAGCTTATGGGGGGGGCGGGAGTCATCCTACGAGCAGTACTTC. Translating gives CASSLWGGRESSYEQYF.

The V and J genes are TRBV11-3 and TRBJ2-2, with D possibly matching TRBD1 (6 bases). Germline V gene data show CDR1 as SGHNT and CDR2 as YENEEA. V lost 4 bases and J lost 11, with 11 bases in between. CDR3 length: 12 residues. CDR3 DNA: TGTGCCAGCAGCTCGAACAGGGCAGAGCTGTTTTTT. It encodes CASSSNRAELFF. Based on the CDR3 plus reference TRBV11-3 and TRBJ2-2, the full variable domain is EAGVVQSPRYKIIEKKQPVAFWCNPISGHNTLYWYLQNLGQGPELLIRYENEEAVDDSQLPKDRFSAERLKGVDSTLKIQPAELGDSAVYLCASSSNRAELFFGEGSRLTVL.

The chain couples TRBV7-2 to TRBJ2-5, with no clear D. The CDR3 is 14 amino acids. With 1 base removed from V and 4 bases from J, the gap between germline ends came to 10 bases. CDR1 is SGHTA and CDR2 is FQGNSA in the germline V gene. The CDR3 spells CASSLVNTPETQYF. For the CDR3, the DNA is TGTGCCAGCAGCTTAGTAAATACTCCAGAGACCCAGTACTTC.

V gene TRBV6-5 combines with J gene TRBJ2-1; 9 bases are shared with TRBD1. The germline gives CDR1 MNHEY, CDR2 SVGAGI. This CDR3 spans 15 amino acids. With 5 bases clipped from V and 9 bases from J, the junction kept 11 bases outside the gene matches. The CDR3 loop reads CASSTTRDRAVEQFF. CDR3 DNA: TGTGCCAGCAGTACCACGCGGGACAGGGCGGTTGAGCAGTTCTTC.

This clone was seen once. The chain uses TRBV27 and TRBJ1-6; D possibly corresponds to TRBD1 (5 bases). V lost 2 bases, J lost 9 bases, and 14 bases lay in between. Germline CDR1 and CDR2: MNHEY and SMNVEV (reference sequence). This CDR3 has 15 residues. The CDR3 DNA sequence: TGTGCCAGCAGTTTAGGGCAGGGAGGCCTTTCACCCCTCCACTTT. It yields the protein CASSLGQGGLSPLHF.

The rearrangement joins TRBV9 to TRBJ1-4, with D hard to call. V was clipped by 3 bases and J by 7 bases, with 7 bases between them. The V gene's germline CDR1 is SGDLS and CDR2 YYNGEE. The CDR3 covers 12 residues. The CDR3 reads CASSASGEKLFF. CDR3 nucleotides: TGTGCCAGCAGCGCTAGCGGTGAAAAACTGTTTTTT.